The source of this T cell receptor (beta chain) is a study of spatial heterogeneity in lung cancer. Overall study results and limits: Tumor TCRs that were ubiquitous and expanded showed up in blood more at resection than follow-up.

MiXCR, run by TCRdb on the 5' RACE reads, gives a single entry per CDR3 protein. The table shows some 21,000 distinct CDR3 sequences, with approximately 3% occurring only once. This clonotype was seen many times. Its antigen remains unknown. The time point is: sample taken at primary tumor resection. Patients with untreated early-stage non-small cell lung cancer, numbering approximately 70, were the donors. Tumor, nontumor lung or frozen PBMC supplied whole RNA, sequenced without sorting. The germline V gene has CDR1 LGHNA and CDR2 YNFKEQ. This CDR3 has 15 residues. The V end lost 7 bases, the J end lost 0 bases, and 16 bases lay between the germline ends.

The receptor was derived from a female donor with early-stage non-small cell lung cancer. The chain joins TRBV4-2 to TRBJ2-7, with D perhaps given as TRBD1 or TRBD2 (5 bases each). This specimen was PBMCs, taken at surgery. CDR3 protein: CASTNTEGSSYEQYF. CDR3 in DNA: TGTGCCAGCACAAATACAGAGGGGAGCTCCTACGAGCAGTACTTC.